These 21 T cell receptor beta chains were all obtained from the same sample, sequenced in a study of blood T cell repertoires in COVID-19. Produced via immunoSEQ multiplex PCR; TCRdb's table is partial and in-frame only. This sample has approximately 140,000 clones, with less than 90% found just once. The sample comprised peripheral blood. The source is a human donor with COVID-19, enrolled during active disease. The donor label of this sample is uncertain.

This chain connects TRBV5-1 to TRBJ1-4; D is possibly TRBD1 (5 bases). V dropped 2 bases and J dropped 0 bases, with 14 bases sitting between them. In germline, CDR1 is SGHRS, CDR2 YFSETQ. This CDR3 has 17 residues. CDR3 DNA sequence: TGCGCCAGCAGCTTAAACACAGGCCTTGCAACTAATGAAAAACTGTTTTTT. It is translated as CASSLNTGLATNEKLFF.

DNA for the CDR3: TGTGCCAGCAGCTTGAGCGGGAGCACCGGGGAGCTGTTTTTT. This codes for CASSLSGSTGELFF. This chain connects TRBV5-6 to TRBJ2-2, with 8 bases identical to TRBD2. Germline values: CDR1 SGHDT, CDR2 YYEEEE. The CDR3 contains 14 residues. The V and J ends lost 1 base and 4 bases, in that order; junction bases with no gene match: 0. The whole variable domain, filled in from reference TRBV5-6 and TRBJ2-2, reads DAGVTQSPTHLIKTRGQQVTLRCSPKSGHDTVSWYQQALGQGPQFIFQYYEEEERQRGNFPDRFSGHQFPNYSSELNVNALLLGDSALYLCASSLSGSTGELFFGEGSRLTVL.

The chain has TRBV29-1 and TRBJ2-2; D gene unclear. The V end lost 5 bases, the J end lost 3 bases, and 10 bases lay between the germline ends. CDR1 and CDR2 from the germline V gene are SQVTM and ANQGSEA. This CDR3 comprises 13 residues. The CDR3 here is CSVIEVYTGELFF. As DNA, the CDR3 is TGCAGCGTTATAGAGGTATACACCGGGGAGCTGTTTTTT.

This clone was found once. This chain connects TRBV5-6 to TRBJ1-5; tentatively, D is TRBD1 (5 bases). Per the germline V gene, CDR1 is SGHDT and CDR2 is YYEEEE. The CDR3 spans 12 residues. V shed 1 base and J shed 13 bases, with 12 bases lying between them. The CDR3 DNA follows: TGTGCCAGCAGCTTGAGTACGGGGGATCAGCATTTT. It specifies CASSLSTGDQHF. Complete variable domain (other parts from reference TRBV5-6 and TRBJ1-5): DAGVTQSPTHLIKTRGQQVTLRCSPKSGHDTVSWYQQALGQGPQFIFQYYEEEERQRGNFPDRFSGHQFPNYSSELNVNALLLGDSALYLCASSLSTGDQHFGDGTRLSIL.

In this sample, this clone turned up once. The chain combines TRBV5-6 with TRBJ2-1; D unresolved. CDR3 length: 15 residues. Germline V CDR1 and CDR2: SGHDT, YYEEEE. V dropped 4 bases and J dropped 0 bases, with 11 bases sitting between them. CDR3 sequence reads: CASSPRILSYNEQFF. DNA of the CDR3: TGTGCCAGCAGCCCGAGGATCCTCTCCTACAATGAGCAGTTCTTC.

The rearrangement links TRBV5-4 to TRBJ2-4; D unclear. The CDR3 spans 14 residues. V shed 3 bases and J shed 6 bases, with 13 bases lying between them. CDR1 SGHNT and CDR2 YYREEE come from the germline V gene (reference sequence). CDR3 sequence: CASSSSGTGNIQYF. The CDR3 bases are TGTGCCAGCAGCTCTTCAGGCACTGGAAACATTCAGTACTTC.

The chain couples TRBV7-9 to TRBJ2-1; a possible D gene is TRBD2 (6 bases). The CDR3 length is 14 residues. Germline V CDR1 and CDR2: SEHNR, FQNEAQ (reference sequence). CDR3 region: CAEGEGLGYNEQFF. The CDR3 region has the DNA TGTGCAGAAGGTGAGGGACTGGGGTACAATGAGCAGTTCTTC.

The chain joins TRBV2 to TRBJ2-7, with D tentatively TRBD1 (6 bases). Germline lookup yields CDR1 SNHLY and CDR2 FYNNEI. This CDR3 spans 12 amino acids. Between the trimmed V and J ends, which lost 3 bases and 6 bases, there was a span of 9 bases. The DNA of the CDR3 is TGTGCCAGCAGTGACAGGGGTGGCGAGCAGTACTTC. Its translation: CASSDRGGEQYF.

Points on this clone: The sample has other DNA sequences that encode this CDR3 too. The gene calls are TRBV5-1 and TRBJ1-5; 8 nucleotides match TRBD1. V gave up 4 bases and J gave up 2 bases; unmatched junction bases: 5. This CDR3 has 15 amino acids. From germline, CDR1 is SGHRS and CDR2 YFSETQ. CDR3 DNA sequence: TGCGCCAGCAGCCTTGGACAGGGAGGCAATCAGCCCCAGCATTTT. This translates into CASSLGQGGNQPQHF. The full variable domain, with the rest looked up from reference TRBV5-1 and TRBJ1-5, is KAGVTQTPRYLIKTRGQQVTLSCSPISGHRSVSWYQQTPGQGLQFLFEYFSETQRNKGNFPGRFSGRQFSNSRSEMNVSTLELGDSALYLCASSLGQGGNQPQHFGDGTRLSIL.

In nucleotides, the CDR3 is TGTGCCAGCAGTTTATATGGGGGGTCGGGTGAGCAGTTCTTC. Amino acid sequence: CASSLYGGSGEQFF. The chain carries TRBV27 and TRBJ2-1, with D maybe TRBD2 (6 bases). Between the trimmed V and J ends, which lost 1 base and 9 bases, there was a span of 13 bases. The CDR3 consists of 14 residues. Germline V gives CDR1 MNHEY, CDR2 SMNVEV (reference sequence).

This chain links TRBV12-3 or TRBV12-4 with TRBJ2-5; perhaps TRBD2 as D (5 bases). The CDR3 sequence is 13 residues long. V lost 4 bases and J 4 bases, leaving 10 bases between the germline ends. CDR3 sequence (DNA): TGTGCCAGCAGTTCCACTAGTGGAGAGACCCAGTACTTC. Translated: CASSSTSGETQYF.

The V gene is TRBV10-2, the J gene TRBJ2-7; D perhaps matches TRBD1 (5 bases). Germline V gives CDR1 WSHSY, CDR2 SAAADI. V lost 3 bases, J lost 4 bases, and 10 bases lay in between. The CDR3 is made up of 13 amino acids. This chain's CDR3 is CASSDTTEYEQYF. CDR3 DNA: TGCGCCAGCAGTGATACGACAGAGTACGAGCAGTACTTC.

The V gene is TRBV7-9, the J gene TRBJ1-6; 9 bases fit TRBD1. CDR3 length: 16 amino acids. Germline V gene sequence: CDR1 SEHNR, CDR2 FQNEAQ (reference sequence). V dropped 5 bases and J dropped 3; count of bases not matched to a gene: 5. CDR3 protein: CASSPSTGGYNSPLHF. Written as DNA, the CDR3 is TGTGCCAGCAGCCCGTCGACAGGGGGCTATAATTCACCCCTCCACTTT. Full variable domain (outside the CDR3, taken from reference TRBV7-9 and TRBJ1-6): DTGVSQNPRHKITKRGQNVTFRCDPISEHNRLYWYRQTLGQGPEFLTYFQNEAQLEKSRLLSDRFSAERPKGSFSTLEIQRTEQGDSAMYLCASSPSTGGYNSPLHFGNGTRLTVT.

The chain recombines TRBV15 with TRBJ2-1; 11 bases map to TRBD1. This CDR3 is built from 20 residues. The V and J ends lost 0 bases and 0 bases, in that order; junction bases with no gene match: 10. Germline CDR1 reads LNHNV; CDR2 reads YYDKDF (reference sequence). CDR3 bases: TGTGCCACCAGCAGAGATCTGGGACAGGGGGGCTTGAGCTCCTACAATGAGCAGTTCTTC. Translating gives CATSRDLGQGGLSSYNEQFF.

The count of this clone is one. J is TRBJ1-1 and V is TRBV21-1; the listed D gene, TRBD1, was not tested against the DNA. TRBV21-1 counts as a pseudogene. The CDR3 runs 15 residues. CDR3 region: CASSKIQGGGTEAFF. CDR3 in DNA: TGTGCCAGCAGCAAAATTCAGGGTGGTGGCACTGAAGCTTTCTTT.

This rearrangement joins TRBV6-5 to TRBJ2-3; perhaps TRBD1 as D (6 bases). CDR3 length: 14 residues. Trimming left V 6 bases short and J 2 bases short, with 12 bases between. Germline lookup yields CDR1 MNHEY and CDR2 SVGAGI. CDR3 loop: CASSRTDFTDTQYF. The CDR3 DNA reads TGTGCCAGCAGCCGGACAGACTTCACAGATACGCAGTATTTT.

The V gene is TRBV11-2, the J gene TRBJ2-7; 8 bases map to TRBD1. The CDR3 runs to 15 residues. V trimming: 6 bases; J trimming: 3 bases; junction bases outside the gene matches: 10. Germline CDR1 is SGHAT and CDR2 is FQNNGV. The CDR3 bases are TGTGCCAGCAGGGGGTCGACAGGGGAGAACTACGAGCAGTACTTC. Translated, it gives CASRGSTGENYEQYF.

This chain links TRBV5-4 with TRBJ1-4, with TRBD1 identical over 8 bases. Losses at the gene ends were 4 bases for V and 7 bases for J; bases not matched to a gene: 6. Germline CDR1 reads SGHNT; CDR2 reads YYREEE (reference sequence). The CDR3 has 14 residues. CDR3 loop: CASSAGQGGEKLFF. The CDR3 DNA sequence: TGTGCCAGCAGCGCTGGACAGGGAGGTGAAAAACTGTTTTTT. The full variable domain, its missing parts supplied by reference TRBV5-4 and TRBJ1-4, is ETGVTQSPTHLIKTRGQQVTLRCSSQSGHNTVSWYQQALGQGPQFIFQYYREEENGRGNFPPRFSGLQFPNYSSELNVNALELDDSALYLCASSAGQGGEKLFFGSGTQLSVL.

The CDR3 coding sequence is TGTGCCAGCAGTGGTTCAGGCCAACTCACAGATACGCAGTATTTT. Protein sequence: CASSGSGQLTDTQYF. This chain links TRBV25-1 with TRBJ2-3; D gene uncertain. Germline lookup yields CDR1 MGHDK and CDR2 SYGVNS. The CDR3 contains 15 residues. V lost 4 bases, J lost 2 bases, and 13 bases lay in between.

The chain carries TRBV6-5 and TRBJ2-2, with D hard to call. Germline V gene data show CDR1 as MNHEY and CDR2 as SVGAGI. The CDR3 sequence is 13 residues long. Trimming left V 6 bases short and J 5 bases short, with 10 bases between. The CDR3 loop is CASRRGETGELFF. CDR3 in DNA: TGTGCCAGCAGGAGAGGAGAGACCGGGGAGCTGTTTTTT.

The chain combines TRBV7-3 with TRBJ2-6; the match to TRBD2 covers 8 bases. Per germline, CDR1 SGHTA and CDR2 FQGTGA. Trimming took 7 bases from V and 1 from J; bases not matched to a gene: 12. The CDR3 has 18 amino acids. In nucleotides, the CDR3 is TGTGCCAGCACCGGGAGGGGCCTCAGAAGATCTGGGGCCAACGTCCTGACTTTC. Amino acid sequence: CASTGRGLRRSGANVLTF.